The T cell receptor beta chain under discussion was sequenced for a study of blood T cells in healthy people across ages. Looking at the study overall: With template switching, about one barcoded beta molecule was captured per two T cells.

Germline V gene sequence: CDR1 LGHDT, CDR2 YNNKEL (reference sequence). V lost 0 bases and J 4 bases, leaving 12 bases between the germline ends. The CDR3 spans 15 residues. To note about this clonotype: What it binds is unknown.

A second 7 to 11 cycle PCR used barcoded and J-beta primers. TCRdb fed the 5' RACE reads into MiXCR, producing one record per CDR3 protein. The profile shows some 290,000 distinct CDR3 sequences, around 29% of them singletons. Notes on the study in general: Calculation of diversity from one million T cells yielded estimates considered to be underestimates. Correlation between TCR beta diversity and naive T cell percentage was strong.

The rearrangement uses TRBV3-1 and TRBJ1-1; D is undetermined. The specimen sequenced was blood. The receptor was isolated from a woman in her 70s in good health. CDR3 sequence: CASSQEAGYGTEAFF. Written as DNA, the CDR3 is TGTGCCAGCAGCCAAGAAGCGGGGTACGGCACTGAAGCTTTCTTT.